A selection of T cell receptor beta chains follows, all from one sample in a study of OX40 agonist ivuxolimab in advanced cancers. The table came from immunoSEQ multiplex PCR; TCRdb's copy has only in-frame clones and leaves some out. Among about 74,000 clones listed, approximately 79% were seen once. Sample: CD4+ or CD8+ T cells sorted from blood, taken in a trial of the OX40 agonist ivuxolimab. The receptors come from an adult with an advanced solid tumor such as melanoma, head and neck, liver or kidney cancer. Each CDR3 is given with its conserved first and last residue. D genes are given only for firm matches. Size is omitted from some rows. Given values are once, few, many or a class for expanded clones.

d_call,v_call,clone_size,j_call,cdr3_nt,cdr3_aa
-,TRBV19,-,TRBJ2-3,TGTGCCAGTAGCCCCCTTGGCGGTAGCACAGATACGCAGTATTTT,CASSPLGGSTDTQYF
-,TRBV27,-,TRBJ2-4,TGTGCCAGCAGTACGACGGCCTCGACGGGCATTCAGTACTTC,CASSTTASTGIQYF
-,TRBV28,-,TRBJ2-4,TGTGCCAGCACCCTCCCCGAGGCCAGAGCCAAAAACATTCAGTACTTC,CASTLPEARAKNIQYF
-,TRBV25-1,few,TRBJ2-7,TGTGCCAGCAAGGGGACGCCCTCCTACGAGCAGTACTTC,CASKGTPSYEQYF
-,TRBV2,-,TRBJ2-6,TGTGCCAGCAGTGAAATCGGGGTCGCTGGGGCCAACGTCCTGACTTTC,CASSEIGVAGANVLTF
TRBD2,TRBV6-6,-,TRBJ2-3,TGTGCCAGCAGGGTGAGCGGGAGGGCCGCAGATACGCAGTATTTT,CASRVSGRAADTQYF
-,TRBV5-1,-,TRBJ1-4,TGCGCCAGCAGCTTGGTGGGACGGATAGCTAATGAAAAACTGTTTTTT,CASSLVGRIANEKLFF
-,TRBV5-6,-,TRBJ2-1,TGTGCCAGCAGCTTGGCCCTCATGGAGGGCAGTTGGTTCTTC,CASSLALMEGSWFF
-,TRBV7-9,-,TRBJ1-4,TGTGCCAGCAGCCGGGACTACGGACGGGTTAATGAAAAACTGTTTTTT,CASSRDYGRVNEKLFF
TRBD2,TRBV28,-,TRBJ2-7,TGTGCCAGCTGCCAGGTGAGCGGGAGCTACGAGCAGTACTTC,CASCQVSGSYEQYF
-,TRBV28,once,TRBJ2-7,TGTGCCAGCAGTTCCCCGGACAGTTACGAGCAGTACTTC,CASSSPDSYEQYF
TRBD1,TRBV27,once,TRBJ1-2,TGTGCCAGCAGGGGGATGGGACAGACTAACTATGGCTACACCTTC,CASRGMGQTNYGYTF
TRBD1,TRBV7-6,few,TRBJ2-2,TGTGCCAGCAGCCCCGGGACAGGGGGCACCGGGGAGCTGTTTTTT,CASSPGTGGTGELFF
TRBD1,TRBV2,-,TRBJ1-1,TGTGCCAGCAGTGAAGCAGGGACAGGGTCAGGCACTGAAGCTTTCTTT,CASSEAGTGSGTEAFF
-,TRBV30,-,TRBJ2-7,TGTGCCTGGTCCCTTGCCACGGGGCCCTACGAGCAGTACTTC,CAWSLATGPYEQYF
-,TRBV4-2,-,TRBJ1-2,TGTGCCAGCAGCCAAGGGAGTAGTCAGGACGATTATGGCTACACCTTC,CASSQGSSQDDYGYTF
TRBD1,TRBV7-6,-,TRBJ1-1,TGTGCCAGCAGCCACCGGACAGGGGGGGTTCTGAACACTGAAGCTTTCTTT,CASSHRTGGVLNTEAFF
-,TRBV4-1,-,TRBJ2-3,TGCGCCAGCAGCCAGGATCGGGGCAGAACGCAGTATTTT,CASSQDRGRTQYF
-,TRBV7-9,-,TRBJ1-1,TGTGCCAGCAGCTGGAGCACTGAAGCTTTCTTT,CASSWSTEAFF
TRBD2,TRBV7-6,once,TRBJ2-1,TGTGCCAGCTTAGCGGGAGTTAGCTCCTACAATGAGCAGTTCTTC,CASLAGVSSYNEQFF
TRBD1,TRBV6-1,-,TRBJ1-5,TGTGCCAGCAGTTTACAGGGGTTAGGCAATCAGCCCCAGCATTTT,CASSLQGLGNQPQHF
TRBD2,TRBV18,-,TRBJ2-3,TGTGCCAGCTCACGGGAGGGAGGGCTCTCGGCAGATACGCAGTATTTT,CASSREGGLSADTQYF
-,TRBV7-2,-,TRBJ2-3,TGTGCCAGCAGCTTATGGGGGGGGCAATCTCCAGATACGCAGTATTTT,CASSLWGGQSPDTQYF
-,TRBV19,once,TRBJ2-2,TGTGCCATCCAGCGAGTTAACACCGGGGAGCTGTTTTTT,CAIQRVNTGELFF
TRBD1,TRBV28,-,TRBJ2-1,TGTGCCAGCAGTTTAGGGACAGGGCCTTACAATGAGCAGTTCTTC,CASSLGTGPYNEQFF
TRBD2,TRBV13,-,TRBJ2-1,TGTGCCAGCAGCCCACCGGGACTAGCGGGGGAGCAGTTCTTC,CASSPPGLAGEQFF
TRBD2,TRBV7-9,-,TRBJ2-7,TGTGCCAGCAGCCCCCCCGGGACTAGCGGGAGGGCGGGTGAGCAGTACTTC,CASSPPGTSGRAGEQYF
-,TRBV5-6,-,TRBJ1-1,TGTGCCAGCAGCCTCGGGCAGGGCGGTTTATCTGAAGCTTTCTTT,CASSLGQGGLSEAFF